The sequence of this TCR beta chain was determined in a study of blood T cells in healthy people across ages. A second roughly 7 to 12 cycle PCR used barcoded and J-beta primers. TCRdb recomputed calls from the 5' RACE reads with MiXCR, one row per CDR3 protein. The sample contains some 1.5 million distinct CDR3 sequences, around 40% of which appear only once. Notes on this clonotype: What it binds is not known.

Per-sample PBMC isolation yielded at least 6 million cells. There are 15 residues in the CDR3. The germline V gene encodes CDR1 MDHEN and CDR2 SYDVKM. V lost 3 bases and J lost 1, with 12 bases in between. Study-level findings and limits: Donor CMV status was unknown, possibly confounding expanded clonotype changes. As age increased, TCR beta diversity per million T cells fell in a roughly linear fashion.

J is TRBJ1-1 and V is TRBV28, with D hard to call. Sequencing input: blood. The clonotype originates from a woman younger than 30 in good health. The CDR3, as DNA: TGTGCCAGCAGTTTTAGGGCACCCAAGAACACTGAAGCTTTCTTT. As protein: CASSFRAPKNTEAFF.